This T cell receptor beta chain was sequenced for a study of regulatory and conventional T cells in RAG deficiency. The table came from immunoSEQ multiplex PCR; TCRdb's copy has only in-frame clones and leaves some out. The sample has 25,000 to 35,000 clones, 90% to 95% seen once. Genomic DNA came from blood conventional CD4+ T cells gated CD25-low CD127-high. Trimming left V 0 bases short and J 5 bases short, with 13 bases between. This CDR3 contains 16 residues. CDR1 MNHNS and CDR2 SASEGT come from the germline V gene. This sample also appeared in a second study, on regulatory T cells. From that second work: Primers: 52 TRBV forward and 13 TRBJ reverse.

The TCR was taken from a human donor in good health. The sequenced material came from CD25- CD4+ T cells sorted from blood. The chain couples TRBV6-1 to TRBJ2-2; perhaps TRBD1 as D (5 bases). Here the CDR3 DNA reads TGTGCCAGCAGTGAAGCGCTCGGCCCAGGGACCGGGGAGCTGTTTTTT. This translates into CASSEALGPGTGELFF.